This is a list of T cell receptor beta chains from one sample in a study of breast tumors, draining lymph nodes, adjacent tissues. One entry per CDR3 protein results from TCRdb running MiXCR on the multiplex PCR reads. The repertoire holds some 120,000 distinct CDR3 sequences, 20% seen once, with around 3.5% in the top ten. The sequenced sample was axillary lymph node tissue. Receptors originate from a female donor with breast cancer. Some clones in this sample may be carry-over from other donors' samples. The CDR3 runs from the conserved cysteine through the conserved F or W. The order of the fields is J gene, clone size, D gene, V gene, CDR3 DNA, CDR3 protein. A D gene is named only where the DNA matches it firmly. Size is stated for part of the rows, as once, few or many counts, or as a class when the clone is expanded.

>TRBJ1-6|many|TRBD1|TRBV20-1
TGCAGTGCCGGCCAGGGGGCCAATTCACCCCTCCACTTT
CSAGQGANSPLHF
>TRBJ1-5|few|-|TRBV20-1
TGCAGTGCCGGGACCCAAGAGGTTAGCAATCAGCCCCAGCATTTT
CSAGTQEVSNQPQHF
>TRBJ2-7|many|TRBD1|TRBV4-1
TGCGCCAGCAGCTCCCTGGTAGGGACAGGGGAGTACGAGCAGTACTTC
CASSSLVGTGEYEQYF
>TRBJ2-2|-|-|TRBV11-2
TGTGCCAGCAGCTTAGAACGAGGGGGAACCGGGGAGCTGTTTTTT
CASSLERGGTGELFF
>TRBJ2-7|many|TRBD1|TRBV29-1
TGCAGCGTTTCACCGCCGGGACAGTTCTACGAGCAGTACTTC
CSVSPPGQFYEQYF
>TRBJ2-3|many|TRBD1|TRBV24-1
TGTGCCACCAGTGATTCACCGGGACAGAGAGGTTCAACAGGGCAGTATTTT
CATSDSPGQRGSTGQYF
>TRBJ2-1|many|TRBD2|TRBV6-1
TGTGCCAGCAGCCCTAGCGGGGTCTACAATGAGCAGTTCTTC
CASSPSGVYNEQFF
>TRBJ1-5|many|TRBD1|TRBV4-1
TGCGCCAGCAGCCAAGGGACAGGGAGCAATCAGCCCCAGCATTTT
CASSQGTGSNQPQHF
>TRBJ2-3|many|TRBD2|TRBV6-4
TGTGCCAGCAGTGACTCGTGGGGGACTAGGACAGATACGCAGTATTTT
CASSDSWGTRTDTQYF
>TRBJ2-2|few|-|TRBV25-1
TGTGCCAGCAGTGAATTGGGAGGGGAGCTGTTTTTT
CASSELGGELFF
>TRBJ2-1|many|TRBD2|TRBV4-1
TGCGCCAGCAGCCAAGAAGGGACTAGCGTAACCAATGAGCAGTTCTTC
CASSQEGTSVTNEQFF
>TRBJ1-5|many|-|TRBV4-1
TGCGCCAGCAGCCAAGATATAGGGACCTGGCAGCCCCAGCATTTT
CASSQDIGTWQPQHF
>TRBJ2-5|many|-|TRBV20-1
TGCAGTGCGGGGGGGCCGGTTCAGACCCAGTACTTC
CSAGGPVQTQYF
>TRBJ1-1|-|-|TRBV6-1
TGTGCCAGCAGTGGACCCTTGGTTGGAGGGGAAGGTGAAGCTTTCTTT
CASSGPLVGGEGEAFF
>TRBJ2-1|few|TRBD2|TRBV3-1
TGTGCCAGCAGCCACCAGGGACTAGCGGGGGGTGAGCAGTTCTTC
CASSHQGLAGGEQFF
>TRBJ2-2|-|-|TRBV18
TGTGCCAGCTCACCAGGACAGCTGATGGACGCCGGGGAGCTGTTTTTT
CASSPGQLMDAGELFF
>TRBJ1-2|many|TRBD1|TRBV12-3/TRBV12-4
TGTGCCAGCCTCCCCGGGACAGGGTCTGGTGGCTACACCTTC
CASLPGTGSGGYTF
>TRBJ1-3|-|-|TRBV7-9
TGTGCCAGCACACCGAACTCTGGAAACGCCATATATTTT
CASTPNSGNAIYF
>TRBJ2-5|many|-|TRBV6-5
TGTGCCAGCAGACCTGGACTGTGGGAGACCCAGTACTTC
CASRPGLWETQYF
>TRBJ2-5|many|TRBD1|TRBV19
TGTGCCAGCAGGGGGACAGTCCAAGAGACCCAGTACTTC
CASRGTVQETQYF
>TRBJ1-5|many|-|TRBV2
TGTGCCAGCAATGGAGGGAGCAATCAGCCCCAGCATTTT
CASNGGSNQPQHF
>TRBJ2-3|many|-|TRBV29-1
TGCAGCGTTGAAATCCAGCCCACAGATACGCAGTATTTT
CSVEIQPTDTQYF
>TRBJ2-3|few|TRBD2|TRBV3-1
TGTGCCAGCAGCTTCCCCCCCGTAGCGGGGAGCACAGATACGCAGTATTTT
CASSFPPVAGSTDTQYF
>TRBJ1-2|many|-|TRBV7-8
TGTGCCAGCAGCCTGGGGCCTAACTATGGCTACACCTTC
CASSLGPNYGYTF
>TRBJ2-6|few|TRBD1|TRBV11-1
TGTGCCAGCAGCTTCGACAGGGGCGCTTATGGGGCCAACGTCCTGACTTTC
CASSFDRGAYGANVLTF
>TRBJ1-5|many|TRBD1|TRBV28
TGTGCCAGCAGGGCCCGACAGGGGGTAAAGCAGCCCCAGCATTTT
CASRARQGVKQPQHF
>TRBJ1-5|many|TRBD1|TRBV20-1
TGCAGTGCTCTGCTAGGACAGGATAATCAGCCCCAGCATTTT
CSALLGQDNQPQHF
>TRBJ2-2|few|-|TRBV6-1
TGTGCCGGACGGACAGCAAACACCGGGGAGCTGTTTTTT
CAGRTANTGELFF
>TRBJ2-1|many|TRBD2|TRBV5-1
TGCGCCAGCAATATGGGACTAGCGGGTAGGTCTACCTACAATGAGCAGTTCTTC
CASNMGLAGRSTYNEQFF
>TRBJ2-3|many|TRBD2|TRBV7-2
TGTGCCAGCAGCTTAGCGGGACTAGCGGATACGCAGTATTTT
CASSLAGLADTQYF
>TRBJ2-1|many|TRBD1|TRBV4-1
TGCGCCAGCAGCCGGGACAGCTCCTACAATGAGCAGTTCTTC
CASSRDSSYNEQFF
>TRBJ2-3|many|TRBD1|TRBV30
TGTGCCTGGAGCCACAGGGGTGCAGATACGCAGTATTTT
CAWSHRGADTQYF
>TRBJ1-4|-|-|TRBV18
TGTGCCAGCTCACCTCCGGGGGGCTCTAATGAAAAACTGTTTTTT
CASSPPGGSNEKLFF
>TRBJ2-1|many|TRBD2|TRBV25-1
TGTGCCAGCAGTGATTATCTAGCGGGGGACAATGAGCAGTTCTTC
CASSDYLAGDNEQFF
>TRBJ2-3|few|-|TRBV3-1
TGTGCCAGCAGCCTCATGACAGGGACGTGGGGGGAAACAGATACGCAGTATTTT
CASSLMTGTWGETDTQYF
>TRBJ2-4|-|-|TRBV15
TGTGCCACCAGCAGCAGACACAGGGTTGCCAAAAACATTCAGTACTTC
CATSSRHRVAKNIQYF
>TRBJ1-4|many|-|TRBV7-2
TGTGCCAGCAGCTCGCAAGGGACCTCCGAAAAACTGTTTTTT
CASSSQGTSEKLFF
>TRBJ2-4|-|-|TRBV12-3/TRBV12-4
TGTGCCAGCGGGGTCCGAGAAGCCAAAAACATTCAGTACTTC
CASGVREAKNIQYF
>TRBJ1-4|many|-|TRBV2
TGTGCCAGCAGTGGGAGGGAAGTTAGTGAAAAACTGTTTTTT
CASSGREVSEKLFF
>TRBJ2-7|many|-|TRBV6-2/TRBV6-3
TGTGCCAGCAGTTACCGCTACGAGCAGTACTTC
CASSYRYEQYF
>TRBJ2-3|-|-|TRBV18
TGTGCCAGCTCACCCCTCGCCACGACGGGTGCTAGCACAGATACGCAGTATTTT
CASSPLATTGASTDTQYF
>TRBJ1-1|once|TRBD1|TRBV6-6
TGTGCCACTACGCGGACAGGAGGATACACTGAAGCTTTCTTT
CATTRTGGYTEAFF
>TRBJ2-1|many|-|TRBV6-5
TGTGCCTCACGAACAATGGGGGTTCGTGGCGATGAGCAGTTCTTC
CASRTMGVRGDEQFF
>TRBJ2-7|many|-|TRBV6-1
TGTGCCAGCAGTGAAACCAGGGTATTCGAGCAGTACTTC
CASSETRVFEQYF
>TRBJ2-1|many|TRBD1|TRBV11-3
TGTGCCAGCAGCTTAGGCGGACAGGGGGCGCGTTCGAATGAGCAGTTCTTC
CASSLGGQGARSNEQFF
>TRBJ2-4|many|TRBD1|TRBV5-1
TGCGCCAGCAGCCAAGGGACAGGGGGAGGCCTTCAGTACTTC
CASSQGTGGGLQYF
>TRBJ2-1|many|TRBD2|TRBV5-4
TGTGCCAGCAGCCAACCTACACCCGGGCTAGCGGGGGGGGAGCAGTTCTTC
CASSQPTPGLAGGEQFF
>TRBJ2-7|many|TRBD2|TRBV2
TGTGCCAGCAGAGCTCGACTAGCGGGAGCCCACGAGCAGTACTTC
CASRARLAGAHEQYF
>TRBJ2-1|many|-|TRBV6-5
TGTGCCAGCAGTTACAGGGATGAGCAGTTCTTC
CASSYRDEQFF
>TRBJ2-1|many|TRBD2|TRBV7-2
TGTGCCAGCAGCGCAGGACTAGGGTGGGGGAATGAGCAGTTCTTC
CASSAGLGWGNEQFF